The 6 T cell receptor beta chains listed next were all sequenced from one sample in a study of T cells in tumors and immune-related adverse events. Using immunoSEQ multiplex PCR, the repertoire was profiled, and TCRdb retains in-frame clones only, with some absent. This table holds a few thousand clones, 65% found once. The specimen comprised gut tissue, sampled from a patient treated with anti-PD-1 therapy. The receptors stem from a female donor with metastatic renal cell carcinoma.

This clone was counted only a few times. This chain uses TRBV7-2 with TRBJ2-1, with TRBD2 matching over 12 bases. The CDR3 has 17 amino acids. Trimming removed 1 base from V and 9 bases from J; junction bases left unmatched: 10. Germline assignment: CDR1 SGHTA and CDR2 FQGNSA. The DNA of the CDR3 is TGTGCCAGCAGCTTAGTTGCTAGCGGGAGGGGTTTTTTTGAGCAGTTCTTC. The encoded protein is CASSLVASGRGFFEQFF.

The chain couples TRBV5-6 to TRBJ2-7; 13 bases match TRBD2. This CDR3 is 14 amino acids long. After removal of 3 bases from V and 7 bases from J, the junction contained 4 bases not matched to a gene. CDR1 and CDR2 (germline): SGHDT, YYEEEE. This chain's CDR3 is CASSSGLAGTEQYF. CDR3 bases: TGTGCCAGCAGCTCGGGACTAGCGGGGACGGAGCAGTACTTC.

Comments on this clone: Germline is not matched at one junction end, which may reflect a read error. The V gene is TRBV7-2, the J gene TRBJ2-3; D remains unclear. The CDR3 covers 13 residues. The V gene's germline CDR1 is SGHTA and CDR2 FQGNSA. For the CDR3, the DNA is TGTGTCAGCAGCTTAGTGGGAACAGATACGCAGTATTTT. Residues: CVSSLVGTDTQYF.

The chain recombines TRBV5-5 with TRBJ1-1; unclear D gene. V was shortened by 0 bases and J by 5 bases, with 11 bases between the two germline ends. The CDR3 extends over 14 amino acids. Germline V gene lookup returns CDR1 SGHKS and CDR2 YYEKEE (reference sequence). In DNA, the CDR3 is TGTGCCAGCAGCTTGGTTAAGGGATTGACTGAAGCTTTCTTT. Translating it yields CASSLVKGLTEAFF.

This chain links TRBV11-2 with TRBJ2-1; 11 nucleotides agree with TRBD2. CDR3 length equals 15 residues. Germline trimming cut 4 bases from V and 3 bases from J; bases unmatched to any gene: 2. Germline lookup yields CDR1 SGHAT and CDR2 FQNNGV. The chain's CDR3 is CASSSGLAGYNEQFF. The DNA for the CDR3 is TGTGCCAGCAGCTCCGGACTAGCGGGCTACAATGAGCAGTTCTTC.

V gene TRBV5-1 combines with J gene TRBJ2-5, with TRBD2 identical over 8 bases. CDR3 length equals 15 residues. The V gene end was trimmed by 0 bases and the J gene end by 7 bases; junction bases not matched to a gene: 8. Germline V gene lookup returns CDR1 SGHRS and CDR2 YFSETQ. This chain's CDR3 is CASSLDGRDGRTQYF. DNA of the CDR3: TGCGCCAGCAGCTTGGACGGGAGGGACGGTCGGACCCAGTACTTC.